This is a list of T cell receptor beta chains from one sample in a study of CD4 T cells in relation to SARS-CoV-2 and coronaviruses. TCRdb keeps only in-frame clones here, not all; method: immunoSEQ multiplex PCR. The profile covers 9,500 to 15,000 clones, with 69% appearing a single time and around 7.6% taken by the ten largest. The antigens for these receptors are not known. What was sequenced was CD4+ T cells from PBMCs, cultured in vitro. The source of these receptors is a human donor in good health. The CDR3 runs from the conserved cysteine through the conserved F or W. The D gene is left open where the match is weak. Where a row states a size, it is once, few, many or the class of an expanded clone; other rows omit it.

J gene,D gene,V gene,clone size,CDR3 protein,CDR3 DNA
TRBJ2-2,TRBD1,TRBV24-1,.,CATSEPPGTGQLFF,TGTGCCACCAGTGAGCCACCAGGGACAGGCCAGCTGTTTTTT
TRBJ2-5,TRBD2,TRBV24-1,.,CATARAGGPGETQYF,TGTGCCACCGCAAGAGCGGGAGGGCCTGGAGAGACCCAGTACTTC
TRBJ1-6,.,TRBV2,.,CASSRDGNNSPLHF,TGTGCCAGCAGCCGGGACGGCAATAATTCACCCCTCCACTTT
TRBJ1-4,TRBD1,TRBV9,.,CASSVVGQGHEKLFF,TGTGCCAGCAGCGTAGTGGGACAGGGTCATGAAAAACTGTTTTTT
TRBJ1-3,TRBD1,TRBV15,.,CATSRTTGVQGNTIYF,TGTGCCACCAGCAGGACCACAGGGGTTCAGGGAAACACCATATATTTT
TRBJ2-6,.,TRBV27,.,CASSLGIPSSGANVLTF,TGTGCCAGCAGTTTGGGCATCCCAAGCTCTGGGGCCAACGTCCTGACTTTC
TRBJ1-4,.,TRBV14,.,CASSQRAWGQDEKLFF,TGTGCCAGCAGCCAGAGGGCATGGGGGCAGGATGAAAAACTGTTTTTT
TRBJ2-1,.,TRBV15,few,CATSRDNNEQFF,TGTGCCACCAGCAGAGACAACAATGAGCAGTTCTTC
TRBJ2-2,TRBD2,TRBV6-4,few,CASSGSGDGIGELFF,TGTGCCAGCAGTGGAAGCGGGGATGGGATCGGGGAGCTGTTTTTT
TRBJ1-1,TRBD1,TRBV20-1,.,CRQTGLEAFF,TGCAGGCAGACAGGGTTGGAAGCTTTCTTT
TRBJ2-4,.,TRBV18,once,CASSPGTERTGAKNIQYF,TGTGCCAGCTCACCAGGTACGGAACGGACCGGAGCCAAAAACATTCAGTACTTC
TRBJ1-2,.,TRBV7-2,once,CASGRVGVGYTF,TGTGCCAGCGGCAGGGTTGGGGTTGGCTACACCTTC
TRBJ1-1,.,TRBV7-9,few,CASSLQTAVDTEAFF,TGTGCCAGCAGCTTGCAGACTGCCGTTGACACTGAAGCTTTCTTT
TRBJ2-1,TRBD1,TRBV5-6,.,CASSSLPGQGSYNEQFF,TGTGCCAGCAGCTCGTTACCGGGACAGGGCTCCTACAATGAGCAGTTCTTC
TRBJ2-2,.,TRBV18,medium-sized,CASSSSLDRVSGELFF,TGTGCCAGCTCATCCAGTCTAGATCGGGTTTCGGGGGAGCTGTTTTTT
TRBJ1-2,.,TRBV24-1,.,CATSDFNRAYGYTF,TGTGCCACCAGTGATTTTAACAGGGCCTATGGCTACACCTTC
TRBJ2-2,.,TRBV28,.,CASSFYHTGELFF,TGTGCCAGCAGTTTTTATCACACCGGGGAGCTGTTTTTT
TRBJ1-1,.,TRBV19,few,CASSSRVGTEAFF,TGTGCCAGTAGTTCACGGGTTGGAACTGAAGCTTTCTTT
TRBJ2-3,.,TRBV24-1,once,CATSGVGSADTQYF,TGTGCCACCAGTGGGGTGGGATCGGCAGATACGCAGTATTTT
TRBJ1-1,.,TRBV6-4,few,CALKPGGIMNTEAFF,TGTGCTCTCAAGCCGGGCGGTATCATGAACACTGAAGCTTTCTTT
TRBJ2-5,TRBD1,TRBV7-9,once,CASSLAYRQGRETQYF,TGTGCCAGCAGCTTAGCATACCGACAGGGGCGAGAGACCCAGTACTTC
TRBJ2-1,.,TRBV11-3,.,CASSLDGGPYNEQFF,TGTGCCAGCAGCTTAGACGGGGGGCCCTACAATGAGCAGTTCTTC